This is a list of T cell receptor beta chains from one sample in a study of blood T cell repertoires in COVID-19. TCRdb's table, derived via immunoSEQ multiplex PCR, lists solely in-frame clones and lacks some. Of tens of thousands of clones listed, about 73% are singletons. The sample comprised peripheral blood. These TCRs come from a woman between 70 and 85 years old with acute or convalescent COVID-19. CDR3s include the opening cysteine and the closing phenylalanine or tryptophan. The D gene is left open where the match is weak. Size tells how often a clone was seen (once, few, many) or the class of an expanded clone, and some rows leave it out.

j_gene: TRBJ1-4; abundance: NA; v_gene: TRBV2; d_gene: TRBD1; CDR3nt: TGTGCCAGCAAGGAGACAGGGGAAAAACTGTTTTTT; CDR3aa: CASKETGEKLFF
j_gene: TRBJ1-1; abundance: once; v_gene: TRBV6-6; d_gene: NA; CDR3nt: TGTGCCAGCAGTAACCCGACAGGAAACACTGAAGCTTTCTTT; CDR3aa: CASSNPTGNTEAFF
j_gene: TRBJ2-1; abundance: NA; v_gene: TRBV4-2; d_gene: NA; CDR3nt: TGTGCCAGCAGCCGAGGGCCGCCGGGAGCGTACAATGAGCAGTTCTTC; CDR3aa: CASSRGPPGAYNEQFF
j_gene: TRBJ1-4; abundance: NA; v_gene: TRBV3-1/TRBV3-2; d_gene: TRBD1; CDR3nt: TGTGCCAGCAGCCAACCCGTGACAGGGGGAGATGAAAAACTGTTTTTT; CDR3aa: CASSQPVTGGDEKLFF
j_gene: TRBJ1-1; abundance: once; v_gene: TRBV5-1; d_gene: NA; CDR3nt: TGCGCCAGCAGCTCCGGGTCCATTAACACTGAAGCTTTCTTT; CDR3aa: CASSSGSINTEAFF
j_gene: TRBJ2-5; abundance: NA; v_gene: TRBV2; d_gene: NA; CDR3nt: TGTGCTGAAAGTCAGGGGGGCCAAGAGACCCAGTACTTC; CDR3aa: CAESQGGQETQYF
j_gene: TRBJ2-1; abundance: few; v_gene: TRBV6-1; d_gene: NA; CDR3nt: TGTGCCAGCAGTGAATGGGGTGGACATGATTACAATGAGCAGTTCTTC; CDR3aa: CASSEWGGHDYNEQFF
j_gene: TRBJ2-6; abundance: few; v_gene: TRBV18; d_gene: TRBD2; CDR3nt: TGTGCCAGCTCACCACCTCTAGCGGAGACCTCTGGGGCCAACGTCCTGACTTTC; CDR3aa: CASSPPLAETSGANVLTF
j_gene: TRBJ2-1; abundance: NA; v_gene: TRBV7-2; d_gene: TRBD2; CDR3nt: TGTGCCAGCAGCTCACGTAGCGGGGGGATCAATGAGCAGTTCTTC; CDR3aa: CASSSRSGGINEQFF
j_gene: TRBJ1-2; abundance: once; v_gene: TRBV25-1; d_gene: NA; CDR3nt: TGTGCCAGCAGTGAAATAGAGTCGGGGGATCGCAATTGGGGCTACACCTTC; CDR3aa: CASSEIESGDRNWGYTF
j_gene: TRBJ1-1; abundance: NA; v_gene: TRBV27; d_gene: TRBD1; CDR3nt: TGTGCCAGCAGTGTACAGGGGGTTGGCATGAACACTGAAGCTTTCTTT; CDR3aa: CASSVQGVGMNTEAFF
j_gene: TRBJ2-3; abundance: NA; v_gene: TRBV4-3; d_gene: TRBD2; CDR3nt: TGCGCCAGCAGCCACGGAGCGGGAGGGCCAGATACGCAGTATTTT; CDR3aa: CASSHGAGGPDTQYF
j_gene: TRBJ1-6; abundance: NA; v_gene: TRBV6-5; d_gene: NA; CDR3nt: TGTGCCAGCGGAGAAAGTGCTACTAATTCACCCCTCCACTTT; CDR3aa: CASGESATNSPLHF
j_gene: TRBJ1-6; abundance: NA; v_gene: TRBV6-5; d_gene: NA; CDR3nt: TGTGCCAGCTACCGCGGGACCCCCATGGGTTCACCCCTCCACTTT; CDR3aa: CASYRGTPMGSPLHF
j_gene: TRBJ1-2; abundance: few; v_gene: TRBV28; d_gene: NA; CDR3nt: TGTGCCAGCACAGGGGCCGGCGTCCACTATGGCTACACCTTC; CDR3aa: CASTGAGVHYGYTF
j_gene: TRBJ1-5; abundance: NA; v_gene: TRBV7-2; d_gene: NA; CDR3nt: TGTGCCAGCAGCTTAGGGCAGGGTCCTAATCAGCCCCAGCATTTT; CDR3aa: CASSLGQGPNQPQHF